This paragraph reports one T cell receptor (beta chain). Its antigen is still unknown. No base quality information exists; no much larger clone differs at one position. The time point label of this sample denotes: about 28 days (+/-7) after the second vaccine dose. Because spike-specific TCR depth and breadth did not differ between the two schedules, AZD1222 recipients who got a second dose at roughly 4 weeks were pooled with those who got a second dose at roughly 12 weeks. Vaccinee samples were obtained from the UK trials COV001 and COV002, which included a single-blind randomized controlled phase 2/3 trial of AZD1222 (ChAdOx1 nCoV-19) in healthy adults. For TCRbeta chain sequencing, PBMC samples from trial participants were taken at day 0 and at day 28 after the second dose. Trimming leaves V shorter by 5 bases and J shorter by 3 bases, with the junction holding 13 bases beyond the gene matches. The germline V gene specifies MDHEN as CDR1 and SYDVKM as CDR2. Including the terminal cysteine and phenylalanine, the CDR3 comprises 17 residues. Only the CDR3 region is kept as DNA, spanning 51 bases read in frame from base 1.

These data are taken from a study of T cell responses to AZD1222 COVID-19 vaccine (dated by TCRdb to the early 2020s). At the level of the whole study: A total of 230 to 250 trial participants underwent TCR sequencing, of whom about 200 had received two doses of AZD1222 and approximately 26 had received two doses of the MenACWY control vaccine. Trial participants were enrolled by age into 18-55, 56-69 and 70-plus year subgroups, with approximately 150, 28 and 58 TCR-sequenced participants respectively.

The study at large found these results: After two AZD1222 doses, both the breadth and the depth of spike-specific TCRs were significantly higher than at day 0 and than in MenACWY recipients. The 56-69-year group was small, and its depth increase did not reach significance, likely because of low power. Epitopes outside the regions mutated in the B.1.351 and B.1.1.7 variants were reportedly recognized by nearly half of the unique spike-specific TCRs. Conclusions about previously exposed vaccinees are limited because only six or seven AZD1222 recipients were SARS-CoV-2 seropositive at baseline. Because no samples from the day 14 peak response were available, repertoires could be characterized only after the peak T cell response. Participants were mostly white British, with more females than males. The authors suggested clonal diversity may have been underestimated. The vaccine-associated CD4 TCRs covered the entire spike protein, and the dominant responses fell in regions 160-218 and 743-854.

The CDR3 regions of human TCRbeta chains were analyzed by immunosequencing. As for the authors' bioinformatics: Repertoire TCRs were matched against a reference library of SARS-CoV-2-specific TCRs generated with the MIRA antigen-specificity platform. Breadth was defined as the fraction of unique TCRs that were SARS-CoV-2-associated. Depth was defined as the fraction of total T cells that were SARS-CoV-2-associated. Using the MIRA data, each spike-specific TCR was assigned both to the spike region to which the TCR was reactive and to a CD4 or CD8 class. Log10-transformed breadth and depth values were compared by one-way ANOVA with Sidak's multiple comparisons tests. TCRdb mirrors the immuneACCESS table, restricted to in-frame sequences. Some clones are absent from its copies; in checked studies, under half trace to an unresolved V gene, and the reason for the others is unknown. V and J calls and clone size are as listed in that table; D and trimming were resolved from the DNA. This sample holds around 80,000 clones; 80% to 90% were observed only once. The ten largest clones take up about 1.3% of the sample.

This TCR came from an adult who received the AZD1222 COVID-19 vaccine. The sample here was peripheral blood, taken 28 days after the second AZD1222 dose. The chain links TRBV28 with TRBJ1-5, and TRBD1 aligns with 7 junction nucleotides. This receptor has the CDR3 CASSPRTGWFVNQPQHF. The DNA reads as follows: TGTGCCAGCAGTCCTCGGACAGGTTGGTTTGTCAATCAGCCCCAGCATTTT.